Below are 19 T cell receptor beta chains sequenced from a single sample in a study of OX40 agonist ivuxolimab in advanced cancers. The method was immunoSEQ multiplex PCR; TCRdb's version includes in-frame clones alone and lacks a portion of them. The data contain around 58,000 clones, roughly 90% of them singletons. The sample was CD4+ or CD8+ T cells sorted from blood, taken in a trial of the OX40 agonist ivuxolimab. Every receptor here comes from an adult with an advanced solid tumor such as melanoma, head and neck, liver or kidney cancer.

This clone was seen a few times. The rearrangement uses TRBV4-1 and TRBJ2-7; a possible D gene is TRBD1 (6 bases). CDR3 length equals 15 residues. Germline values: CDR1 MGHRA, CDR2 YSYEKL. The ends were cut back, 4 bases at V and 2 bases at J, with 15 bases in the middle. The CDR3 spells CASSRNRDTTYEQYF. In nucleotides, the CDR3 is TGCGCCAGCAGCCGGAACCGGGACACCACCTACGAGCAGTACTTC.

J is TRBJ2-5 and V is TRBV10-2, with TRBD1 matching over 10 bases. The J call may be incorrect, as the DNA end agrees better with TRBJ2-7. The CDR3 covers 13 residues. Germline CDR1 WSHSY, CDR2 SAAADI. This CDR3 reads CASSAGQGGEQYF. CDR3 in DNA: TGCGCCAGCAGTGCTGGACAGGGGGGCGAGCAGTACTTC.

The CDR3 DNA reads as TGCGCCAGCAGCTTGGGGGAGGCCGATCAGCCCCAGCATTTT. Its protein is CASSLGEADQPQHF. The chain joins TRBV5-1 to TRBJ1-5; D is ambiguous. The CDR3 is 14 amino acids. Germline V gives CDR1 SGHRS, CDR2 YFSETQ. The germline V and J ends were trimmed by 0 bases and 5 bases, with 9 bases remaining between them.

V and J are TRBV30 and TRBJ1-2, with unresolved D. This CDR3 has 14 amino acids. V was cut by 1 base and J by 3 bases, with 12 bases left in between. Germline assignment: CDR1 GTSNPN and CDR2 SVGIG (reference sequence). This chain's CDR3 is CAWSGVRDYYGYTF. In DNA form, the CDR3 reads TGTGCCTGGAGTGGGGTTAGGGATTACTATGGCTACACCTTC.

This chain links TRBV6-1 with TRBJ1-5; D is undetermined. This CDR3 comprises 14 residues. The V gene lost 1 base and the J gene lost 7 bases, with 11 bases spanning the gap. The germline gives CDR1 MNHNS, CDR2 SASEGT. In DNA, the CDR3 is TGTGCCAGCAGTGAAGTAAAGGGAAGGCAGCCCCAGCATTTT. It yields the protein CASSEVKGRQPQHF.

The V and J genes are TRBV6-5 and TRBJ1-1; 11 nucleotides line up with TRBD1. Trimming cost V 2 bases and J 7 bases; bases outside gene matches: 9. The CDR3 length is 16 residues. The germline CDR1 and CDR2 sequences are MNHEY and SVGAGI. Written as DNA, the CDR3 is TGTGCCAGCAGTTACCCCCGGACAGGGGGCGACTATGAAGCTTTCTTT. As protein: CASSYPRTGGDYEAFF.

The gene calls are TRBV30 and TRBJ2-2; maybe TRBD1 (6 bases). V was clipped by 7 bases and J by 1 base, with 13 bases between them. Germline V gene data show CDR1 as GTSNPN and CDR2 as SVGIG (reference sequence). This CDR3 is built from 14 residues. CDR3 DNA: TGTGCCTTTGGGCAGGGGCTGAACACCGGGGAGCTGTTTTTT. Translated: CAFGQGLNTGELFF.

The chain is built from TRBV5-1 and TRBJ2-5, with D possibly TRBD2 on 7 matching bases. V was shortened by 3 bases and J by 5 bases, with 20 bases between the two germline ends. The V gene's germline CDR1 is SGHRS and CDR2 YFSETQ. There are 16 residues in the CDR3. The CDR3 region is CASSSAIGGRGETQYF. Here the CDR3 DNA reads TGCGCCAGCAGCTCCGCTATCGGGGGGCGCGGGGAGACCCAGTACTTC.

This clone appeared a single time. V is TRBV6-1 and J is TRBJ2-7; TRBD1 matches at 7 bases. The V gene's germline CDR1 is MNHNS and CDR2 SASEGT. The trim removed 6 bases at V and 5 bases at J, leaving 7 bases unmatched. The CDR3 runs to 13 residues. In DNA form, the CDR3 reads TGTGCCAGCAGCGAAAGGGGGCTCGACGAGCAGTACTTC. Translating it yields CASSERGLDEQYF.

The V call is TRBV4-1, the J call TRBJ2-5; 12 bases fit TRBD2. Germline V gene lookup returns CDR1 MGHRA and CDR2 YSYEKL. This CDR3 has 16 residues. V was pared by 2 bases and J by 5 bases, with 6 bases of the junction left unmatched. The CDR3 nucleotides read TGCGCCAGCAGCCAATCTACTAGCGGGGGGTGGGAGACCCAGTACTTC. It translates to CASSQSTSGGWETQYF.

The V and J genes are TRBV5-1 and TRBJ1-1, with TRBD1 matching 9 bases. The CDR3 has 14 residues. Germline V CDR1 and CDR2: SGHRS, YFSETQ. The J segment lost 1 base and the V segment lost 2 bases, leaving 0 bases of the junction unmatched. The CDR3 is CASSLQGANTEAFF. CDR3 DNA: TGCGCCAGCAGCTTACAGGGGGCGAACACTGAAGCTTTCTTT.

This chain connects TRBV6-1 to TRBJ2-2; no definite D call. CDR3 length: 15 amino acids. Germline V gene data show CDR1 as MNHNS and CDR2 as SASEGT. V was pared by 1 base and J by 7 bases, with 13 bases between. CDR3 region: CASSEGTTLFGELFF. Here the CDR3 DNA reads TGTGCCAGCAGTGAAGGGACCACCCTGTTCGGGGAGCTGTTTTTT.

The V and J genes are TRBV7-8 and TRBJ2-7; TRBD2 aligns across 11 bases. CDR3 length: 16 residues. The V and J ends lost 1 base and 4 bases, in that order; junction bases with no gene match: 6. Germline lookup yields CDR1 SGHVS and CDR2 FQNEAQ. The CDR3 sequence is CASSLEGTSGRYEQYF. In DNA, the CDR3 is TGTGCCAGCAGCTTAGAGGGTACTAGCGGGAGATACGAGCAGTACTTC.

The V gene is TRBV2, the J gene TRBJ1-1, with 10 bases identical to TRBD1. This CDR3 comprises 15 residues. The J segment lost 1 base and the V segment lost 6 bases, leaving 5 bases of the junction unmatched. Looked up from germline, CDR1 is SNHLY and CDR2 is FYNNEI. The CDR3 spells CASRAGQGRNTEAFF. In DNA form, the CDR3 reads TGTGCCAGCAGGGCGGGACAGGGGCGGAACACTGAAGCTTTCTTT.

The chain recombines TRBV7-2 with TRBJ2-2; perhaps TRBD1 as D (5 bases). CDR3 length: 14 amino acids. V was pared by 3 bases and J by 4 bases, with 9 bases between. Germline values: CDR1 SGHTA, CDR2 FQGNSA. The CDR3 loop is CASSLRQITGELFF. DNA for the CDR3: TGTGCCAGCAGCTTGCGACAGATCACCGGGGAGCTGTTTTTT. The full variable domain, completed using reference TRBV7-2 and TRBJ2-2, is GAGVSQSPSNKVTEKGKDVELRCDPISGHTALYWYRQSLGQGLEFLIYFQGNSAPDKSGLPSDRFSAERTGGSVSTLTIQRTQQEDSAVYLCASSLRQITGELFFGEGSRLTVL.

The CDR3 coding sequence is TGCGCCAGCAGCCAAGCGTTATCTAGCGGGGGGCAAGAGACCCAGTACTTC. Encoded protein: CASSQALSSGGQETQYF. The chain links TRBV4-1 to TRBJ2-5; 11 nucleotides match TRBD2. CDR3 length: 17 residues. V dropped 1 base and J dropped 2; count of bases not matched to a gene: 6. Germline values: CDR1 MGHRA, CDR2 YSYEKL.

The genes are TRBV10-3 and TRBJ2-3; 9 nucleotides agree with TRBD2. J lost 4 bases, V lost 6 bases, and 14 bases had no gene match. The CDR3 has 17 amino acids. Germline V gene sequence: CDR1 ENHRY, CDR2 SYGVKD. The CDR3 region is CAISTPLAGGPADTQYF. The CDR3 coding sequence is TGTGCCATCAGCACCCCTTTGGCGGGGGGGCCGGCAGATACGCAGTATTTT.

The gene calls are TRBV29-1 and TRBJ2-5, with D perhaps TRBD2 (6 bases). V lost 6 bases and J 2 bases, leaving 13 bases between the germline ends. The CDR3 totals 13 residues. The germline V gene encodes CDR1 SQVTM and CDR2 ANQGSEA. The CDR3 DNA reads TGCAGCGTGGGTCTGGGGGGACAAGAGACCCAGTACTTC. Translation gives CSVGLGGQETQYF.

The chain uses TRBV28 and TRBJ2-5; D is uncertain. V was clipped by 3 bases and J by 0 bases, with 8 bases between them. Germline values: CDR1 MDHEN, CDR2 SYDVKM. The CDR3 runs 14 residues. CDR3 sequence reads: CASSFLSYQETQYF. The CDR3 region has the DNA TGTGCCAGCAGTTTCTTATCGTACCAAGAGACCCAGTACTTC.